The clone carrying this TCR beta chain is a singleton in its sample. Time point denoted: pre-sensitization, week 0. Treatment meaning: therapeutic diphenylcyclopropenone sensitization with weekly scalp DPC. One entry per CDR3 protein, called by TCRdb with MiXCR from the RACE reads. Counted here are approximately 180,000 distinct CDR3 sequences, 25% to 30% occurring once; the ten biggest clones make up 2.5% to 3.5%. The record originates from a study of human T cells and chemical hapten exposure. The germline V gene encodes CDR1 SGHRS and CDR2 YFSETQ. The CDR3 is made up of 15 amino acids. Trimming took 0 bases from V and 0 from J, leaving 6 bases between them.

This sequence originates from a woman between 25 and 40 years old with alopecia areata. Some clones in this sample may be carry-over from other donors' samples. The specimen comprised whole blood, sampled in connection with sensitization to the hapten diphenylcyclopropenone (DPC). V gene TRBV5-1 combines with J gene TRBJ1-4; D is ambiguous. The CDR3 is CASSLALATNEKLFF. CDR3 bases: TGCGCCAGCAGCTTGGCCCTAGCAACTAATGAAAAACTGTTTTTT.